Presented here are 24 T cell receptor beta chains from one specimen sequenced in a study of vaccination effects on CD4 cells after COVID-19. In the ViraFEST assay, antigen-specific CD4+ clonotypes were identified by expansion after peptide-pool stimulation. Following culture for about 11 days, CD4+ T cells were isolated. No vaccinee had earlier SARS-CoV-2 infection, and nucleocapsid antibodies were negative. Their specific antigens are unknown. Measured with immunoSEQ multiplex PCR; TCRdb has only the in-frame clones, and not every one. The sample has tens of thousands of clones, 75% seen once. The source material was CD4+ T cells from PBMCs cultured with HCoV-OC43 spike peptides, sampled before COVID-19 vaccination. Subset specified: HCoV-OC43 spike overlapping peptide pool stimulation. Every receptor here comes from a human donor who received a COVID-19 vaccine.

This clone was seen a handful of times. The CDR3: CASVPGLNTGELFF. CDR3 bases: TGTGCCAGTGTACCGGGACTGAACACCGGGGAGCTGTTTTTT. This chain connects TRBV2 to TRBJ2-2; TRBD2 is a possible D gene (6 bases). CDR3 length: 14 amino acids. V lost 9 bases and J lost 1, with 12 bases in between. Germline CDR1 and CDR2: SNHLY and FYNNEI.

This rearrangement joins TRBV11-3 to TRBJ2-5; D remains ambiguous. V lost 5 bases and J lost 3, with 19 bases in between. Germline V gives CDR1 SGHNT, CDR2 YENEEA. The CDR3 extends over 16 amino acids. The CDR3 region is CASSQRLFEGEETQYF. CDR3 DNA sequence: TGTGCCAGCAGCCAAAGACTTTTTGAAGGTGAAGAGACCCAGTACTTC.

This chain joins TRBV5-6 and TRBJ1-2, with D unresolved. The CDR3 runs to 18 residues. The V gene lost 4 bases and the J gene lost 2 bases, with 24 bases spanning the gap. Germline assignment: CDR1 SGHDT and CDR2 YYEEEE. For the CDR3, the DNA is TGTGCCAGCAGCGGCTCCGGGGTGAGGGTAGTTTTAAACTATGGCTACACCTTC. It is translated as CASSGSGVRVVLNYGYTF.

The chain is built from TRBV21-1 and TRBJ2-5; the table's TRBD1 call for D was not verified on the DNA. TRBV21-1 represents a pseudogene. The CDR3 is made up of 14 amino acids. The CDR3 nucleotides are TGTGCCAGCAGCCGCCTCGACAACCCAGAGACCCAGTACTTC. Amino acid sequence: CASSRLDNPETQYF.

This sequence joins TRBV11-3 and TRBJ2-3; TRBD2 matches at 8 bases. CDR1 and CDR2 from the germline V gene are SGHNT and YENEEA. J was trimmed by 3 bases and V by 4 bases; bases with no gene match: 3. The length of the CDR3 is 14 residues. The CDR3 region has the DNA TGTGCCAGCAGCTCCGGCGGGGGGACAGATACGCAGTATTTT. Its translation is CASSSGGGTDTQYF.

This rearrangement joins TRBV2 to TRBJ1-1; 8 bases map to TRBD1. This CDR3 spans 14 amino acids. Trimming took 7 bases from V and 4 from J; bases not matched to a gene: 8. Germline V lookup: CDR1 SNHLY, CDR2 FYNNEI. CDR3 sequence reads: CASTPDRVGTEAFF. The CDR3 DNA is TGTGCCAGCACTCCGGACAGGGTGGGCACTGAAGCTTTCTTT.

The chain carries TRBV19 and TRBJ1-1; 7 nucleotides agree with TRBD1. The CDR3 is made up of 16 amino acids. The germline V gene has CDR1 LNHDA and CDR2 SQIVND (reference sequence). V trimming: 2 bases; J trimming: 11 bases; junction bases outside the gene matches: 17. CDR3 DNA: TGTGCCAGTAGTATATCGCGAGGGGGCGGTCCTGTACGGGCTTTCTTT. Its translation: CASSISRGGGPVRAFF.

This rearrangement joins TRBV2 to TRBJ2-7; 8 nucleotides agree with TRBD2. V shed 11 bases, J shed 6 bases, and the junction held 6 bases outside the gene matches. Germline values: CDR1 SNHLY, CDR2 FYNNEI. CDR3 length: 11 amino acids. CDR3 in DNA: TGTGCCGTCGGGGGGGGCGGCGAGCAGTACGTC. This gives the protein CAVGGGGEQYV.

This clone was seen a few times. CDR3 in DNA: TGTGCCAGCAGCTTGGACAGGATGGGCAATCAGCCCCAGCATTTT. This encodes CASSLDRMGNQPQHF. The V and J genes are TRBV5-4 and TRBJ1-5, with D perhaps matching TRBD1 (5 bases). V was shortened by 0 bases and J by 2 bases, with 9 bases between the two germline ends. The CDR3 extends over 15 amino acids. Per germline, CDR1 SGHNT and CDR2 YYREEE (reference sequence).

CDR3 sequence: CASSLVRTDTQYF. The CDR3 DNA sequence: TGTGCCAGCAGTTTAGTCCGGACAGATACGCAGTATTTT. This chain joins TRBV2 and TRBJ2-3; D is uncertain. The CDR3 is made up of 13 amino acids. V lost 5 bases and J lost 3, with 9 bases in between. CDR1 is SNHLY, CDR2 FYNNEI, per germline.

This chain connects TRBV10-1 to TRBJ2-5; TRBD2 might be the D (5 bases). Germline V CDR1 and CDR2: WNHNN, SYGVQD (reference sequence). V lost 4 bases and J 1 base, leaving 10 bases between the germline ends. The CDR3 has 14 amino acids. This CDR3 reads CASSVGGPQETQYF. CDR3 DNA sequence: TGCGCCAGCAGTGTCGGAGGCCCCCAAGAGACCCAGTACTTC.

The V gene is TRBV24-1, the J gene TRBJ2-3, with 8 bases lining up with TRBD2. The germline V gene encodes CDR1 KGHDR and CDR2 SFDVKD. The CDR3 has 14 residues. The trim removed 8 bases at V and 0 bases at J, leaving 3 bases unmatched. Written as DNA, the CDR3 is TGTGCCACCACCAGCGGGGGAAGCACAGATACGCAGTATTTT. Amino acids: CATTSGGSTDTQYF.

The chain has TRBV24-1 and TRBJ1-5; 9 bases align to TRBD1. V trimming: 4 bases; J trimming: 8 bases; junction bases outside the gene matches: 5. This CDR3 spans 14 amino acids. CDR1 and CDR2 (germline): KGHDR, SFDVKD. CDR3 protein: CATSDTGGAEPQHF. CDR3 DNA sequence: TGTGCCACCAGTGACACAGGGGGCGCGGAGCCCCAGCATTTT.

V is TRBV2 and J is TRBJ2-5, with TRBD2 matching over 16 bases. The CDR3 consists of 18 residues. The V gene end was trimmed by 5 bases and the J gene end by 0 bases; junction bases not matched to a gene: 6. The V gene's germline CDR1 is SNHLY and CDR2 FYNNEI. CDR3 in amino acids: CASSITGTSGGDQETQYF. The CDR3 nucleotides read TGTGCCAGCAGTATCACCGGGACTAGCGGGGGGGACCAAGAGACCCAGTACTTC.

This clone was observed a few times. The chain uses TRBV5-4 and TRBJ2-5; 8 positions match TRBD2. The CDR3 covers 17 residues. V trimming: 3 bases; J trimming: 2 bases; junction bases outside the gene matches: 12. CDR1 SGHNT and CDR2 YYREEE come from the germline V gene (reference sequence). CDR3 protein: CASSSGLIAGGQETQYF. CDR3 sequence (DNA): TGTGCCAGCAGCTCGGGCCTGATCGCGGGGGGACAAGAGACCCAGTACTTC.

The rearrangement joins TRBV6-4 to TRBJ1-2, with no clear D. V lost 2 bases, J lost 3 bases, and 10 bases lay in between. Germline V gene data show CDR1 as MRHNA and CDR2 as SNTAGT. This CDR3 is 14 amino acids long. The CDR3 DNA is TGTGCCAGCAGTGACAAGGGATCAGACTATGGCTACACCTTC. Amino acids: CASSDKGSDYGYTF.

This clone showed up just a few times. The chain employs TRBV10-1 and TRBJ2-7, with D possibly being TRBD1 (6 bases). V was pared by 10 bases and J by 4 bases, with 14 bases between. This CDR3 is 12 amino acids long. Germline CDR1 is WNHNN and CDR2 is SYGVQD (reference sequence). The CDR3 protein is CATTGHQYEQYV. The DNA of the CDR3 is TGCGCCACCACGGGACACCAATACGAGCAGTACGTC.

The DNA of the CDR3 is TGTGCCAGTAGTATAAATCCGGGACAGGGGGCCTACGAGCAGTACGTC. Translated, it gives CASSINPGQGAYEQYV. The chain carries TRBV19 and TRBJ2-7, with TRBD1 matching over 11 bases. Germline V CDR1 and CDR2: LNHDA, SQIVND (reference sequence). The V and J ends lost 2 bases and 2 bases, in that order; junction bases with no gene match: 5. CDR3 length: 16 residues.

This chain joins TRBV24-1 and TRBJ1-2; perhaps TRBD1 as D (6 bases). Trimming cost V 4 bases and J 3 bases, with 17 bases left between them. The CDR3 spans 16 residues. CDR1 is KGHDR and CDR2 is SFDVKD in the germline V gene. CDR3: CATSDTTGSRDYGYTF. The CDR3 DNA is TGTGCCACCAGTGACACCACAGGGAGTCGGGACTATGGCTACACCTTC.

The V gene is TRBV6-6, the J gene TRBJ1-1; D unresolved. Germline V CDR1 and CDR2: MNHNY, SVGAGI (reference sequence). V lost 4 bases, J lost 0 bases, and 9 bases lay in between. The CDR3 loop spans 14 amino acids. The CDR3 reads CASSLDGLNTEAFF. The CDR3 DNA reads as TGTGCCAGCAGTTTGGACGGATTGAACACTGAAGCTTTCTTT.

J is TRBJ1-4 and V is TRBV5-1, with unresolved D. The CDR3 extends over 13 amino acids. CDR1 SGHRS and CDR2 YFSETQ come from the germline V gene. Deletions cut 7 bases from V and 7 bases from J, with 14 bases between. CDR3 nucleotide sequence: TGCGCCAGCGGAACAAGTGGTTCTGAAAAACTGTTTTTT. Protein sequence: CASGTSGSEKLFF.

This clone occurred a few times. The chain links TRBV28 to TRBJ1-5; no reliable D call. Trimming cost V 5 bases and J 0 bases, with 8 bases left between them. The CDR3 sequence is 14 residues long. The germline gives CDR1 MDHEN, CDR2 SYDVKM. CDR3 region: CASSMGYSNQPQHF. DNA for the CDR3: TGTGCCAGCAGTATGGGATATAGCAATCAGCCCCAGCATTTT.

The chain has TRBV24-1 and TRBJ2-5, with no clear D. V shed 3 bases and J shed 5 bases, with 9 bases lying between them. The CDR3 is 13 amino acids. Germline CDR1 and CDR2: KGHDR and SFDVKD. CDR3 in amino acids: CATSDPPVETQYF. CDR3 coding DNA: TGTGCCACCAGTGATCCTCCCGTGGAGACCCAGTACTTC.

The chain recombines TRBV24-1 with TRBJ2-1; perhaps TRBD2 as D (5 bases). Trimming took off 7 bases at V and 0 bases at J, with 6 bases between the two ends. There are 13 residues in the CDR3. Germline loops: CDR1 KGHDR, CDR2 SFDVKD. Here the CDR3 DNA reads TGTGCCACCAGGGACTCCTCCTACAATGAGCAGTTCTTC. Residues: CATRDSSYNEQFF.